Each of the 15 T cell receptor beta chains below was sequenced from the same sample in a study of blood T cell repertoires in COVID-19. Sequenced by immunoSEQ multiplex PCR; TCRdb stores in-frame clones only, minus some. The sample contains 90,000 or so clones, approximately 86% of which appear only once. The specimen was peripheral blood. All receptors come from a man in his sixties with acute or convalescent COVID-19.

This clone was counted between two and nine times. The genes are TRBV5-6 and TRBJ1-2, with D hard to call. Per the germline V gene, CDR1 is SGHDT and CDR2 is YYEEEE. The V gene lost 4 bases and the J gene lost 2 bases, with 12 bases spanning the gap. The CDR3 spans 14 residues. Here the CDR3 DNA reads TGTGCCAGCAGCGTTGGCGGGAGCAACTATGGCTACACCTTC. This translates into CASSVGGSNYGYTF.

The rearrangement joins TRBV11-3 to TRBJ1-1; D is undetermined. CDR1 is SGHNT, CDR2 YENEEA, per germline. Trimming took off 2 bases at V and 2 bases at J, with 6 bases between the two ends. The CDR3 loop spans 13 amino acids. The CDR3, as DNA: TGTGCCAGCAGCTTACCGACTAACACTGAAGCTTTCTTT. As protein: CASSLPTNTEAFF. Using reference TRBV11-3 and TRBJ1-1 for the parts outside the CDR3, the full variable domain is EAGVVQSPRYKIIEKKQPVAFWCNPISGHNTLYWYLQNLGQGPELLIRYENEEAVDDSQLPKDRFSAERLKGVDSTLKIQPAELGDSAVYLCASSLPTNTEAFFGQGTRLTVV.

CDR3 sequence (DNA): TGTGCCAGCACAAGTACGGGGGTGATGAACACTGAAGCTTTCTTT. Its protein is CASTSTGVMNTEAFF. This chain uses TRBV2 with TRBJ1-1; D is perhaps TRBD1 (5 bases). The V gene's germline CDR1 is SNHLY and CDR2 FYNNEI. V was trimmed by 7 bases and J by 0 bases, leaving 15 bases between them. The CDR3 totals 15 residues. Drawing the rest from reference TRBV2 and TRBJ1-1, the complete variable domain is EPEVTQTPSHQVTQMGQEVILRCVPISNHLYFYWYRQILGQKVEFLVSFYNNEISEKSEIFDDQFSVERPDGSNFTLKIRSTKLEDSAMYFCASTSTGVMNTEAFFGQGTRLTVV.

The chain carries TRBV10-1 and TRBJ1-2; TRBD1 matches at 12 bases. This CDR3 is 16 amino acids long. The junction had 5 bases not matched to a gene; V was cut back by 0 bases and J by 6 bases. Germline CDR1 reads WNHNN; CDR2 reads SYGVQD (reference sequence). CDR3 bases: TGCGCCAGCAGTGAGTCAGGGACAGGGGGCGCAGATGGCTACACCTTC. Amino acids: CASSESGTGGADGYTF.

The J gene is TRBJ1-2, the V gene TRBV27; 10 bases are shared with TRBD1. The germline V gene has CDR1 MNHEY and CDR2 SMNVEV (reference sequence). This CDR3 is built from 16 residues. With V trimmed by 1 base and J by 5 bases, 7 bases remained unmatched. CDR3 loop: CASSLYLGQGDYGYTF. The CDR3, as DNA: TGTGCCAGCAGTTTATACCTTGGACAGGGGGATTATGGCTACACCTTC.

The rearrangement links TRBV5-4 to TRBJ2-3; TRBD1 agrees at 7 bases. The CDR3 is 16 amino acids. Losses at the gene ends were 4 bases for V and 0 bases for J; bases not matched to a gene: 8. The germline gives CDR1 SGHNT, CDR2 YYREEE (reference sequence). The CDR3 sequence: CASSADPGQSTDTQYF. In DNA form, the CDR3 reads TGTGCCAGCAGCGCAGATCCGGGACAGAGCACAGATACGCAGTATTTT.

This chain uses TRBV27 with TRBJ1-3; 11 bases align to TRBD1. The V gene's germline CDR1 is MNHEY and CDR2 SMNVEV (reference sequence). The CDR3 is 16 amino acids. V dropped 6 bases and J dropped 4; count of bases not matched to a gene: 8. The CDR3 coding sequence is TGTGCCAGCAGCCTAACGGGACAGGGGGTCGGAAACACCATATATTTT. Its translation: CASSLTGQGVGNTIYF.

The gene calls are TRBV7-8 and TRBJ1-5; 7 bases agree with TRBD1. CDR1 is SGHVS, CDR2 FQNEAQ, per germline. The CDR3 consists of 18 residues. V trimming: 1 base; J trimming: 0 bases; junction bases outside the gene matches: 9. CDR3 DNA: TGTGCCAGCAGCTTAGTTGGGACAGTAGCTCATAGCAATCAGCCCCAGCATTTT. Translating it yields CASSLVGTVAHSNQPQHF.

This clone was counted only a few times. CDR3 sequence reads: CASSLPGEEKLFF. The CDR3 bases are TGTGCCAGCAGCTTGCCAGGGGAAGAAAAACTGTTTTTT. This sequence joins TRBV5-6 and TRBJ1-4, with D possibly TRBD1 on 6 matching bases. V lost 1 base to trimming and J lost 8 bases, with 9 bases between them. CDR3 length equals 13 residues. In germline, CDR1 is SGHDT, CDR2 YYEEEE. Filled out from reference TRBV5-6 and TRBJ1-4, the complete variable domain reads DAGVTQSPTHLIKTRGQQVTLRCSPKSGHDTVSWYQQALGQGPQFIFQYYEEEERQRGNFPDRFSGHQFPNYSSELNVNALLLGDSALYLCASSLPGEEKLFFGSGTQLSVL.

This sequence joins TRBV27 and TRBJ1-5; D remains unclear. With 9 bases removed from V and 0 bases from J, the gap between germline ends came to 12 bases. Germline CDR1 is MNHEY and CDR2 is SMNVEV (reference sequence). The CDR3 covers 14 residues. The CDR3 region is CASRRWNSNQPQHF. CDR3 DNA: TGTGCCAGTCGGAGATGGAATAGCAATCAGCCCCAGCATTTT.

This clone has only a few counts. The CDR3 region is CASSKQGGRGNTEAFF. CDR3 nucleotide sequence: TGTGCCAGCAGCAAGCAGGGAGGAAGAGGGAACACTGAAGCTTTCTTT. The chain recombines TRBV14 with TRBJ1-1; D is perhaps TRBD1 (5 bases). This CDR3 spans 16 amino acids. CDR1 SGHDN and CDR2 FVKESK come from the germline V gene. V lost 5 bases and J 1 base, leaving 17 bases between the germline ends.

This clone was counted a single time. The DNA for the CDR3 is TGCGCCAGCAGCCAAGATTGGGGCCGCAACACCGGGGAGCTGTTTTTT. This encodes CASSQDWGRNTGELFF. J is TRBJ2-2 and V is TRBV4-3; a possible D gene is TRBD1 (5 bases). CDR1 is LGHNA and CDR2 is YSLEER in the germline V gene. This CDR3 has 16 residues. Trimming left V 0 bases short and J 2 bases short, with 10 bases between.

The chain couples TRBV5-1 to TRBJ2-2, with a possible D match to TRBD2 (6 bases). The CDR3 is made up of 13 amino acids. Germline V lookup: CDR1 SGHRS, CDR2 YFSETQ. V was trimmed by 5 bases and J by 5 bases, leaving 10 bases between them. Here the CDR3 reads CASRVRETGELFF. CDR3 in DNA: TGCGCCAGCAGAGTCCGGGAGACCGGGGAGCTGTTTTTT.

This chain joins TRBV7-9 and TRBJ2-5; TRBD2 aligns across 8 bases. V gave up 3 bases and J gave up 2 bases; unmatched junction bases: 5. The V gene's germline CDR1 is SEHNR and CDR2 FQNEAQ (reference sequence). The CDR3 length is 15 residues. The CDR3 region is CASSLTGGPQETQYF. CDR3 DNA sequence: TGTGCCAGCAGCTTGACGGGGGGGCCTCAAGAGACCCAGTACTTC.

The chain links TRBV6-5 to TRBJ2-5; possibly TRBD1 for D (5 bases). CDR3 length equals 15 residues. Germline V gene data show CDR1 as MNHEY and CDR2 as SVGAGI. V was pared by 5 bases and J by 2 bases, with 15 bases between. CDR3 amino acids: CASSNDGTGQETQYF. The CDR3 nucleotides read TGTGCCAGCAGTAACGACGGTACAGGACAAGAGACCCAGTACTTC.